This T cell receptor beta chain originates from a study of regulatory T cells in long-lasting Graves disease. General observations from the study: Patients whose Graves' disease persisted exhibited lower TCR diversity than those newly diagnosed. Persistent disease exhibited a predilection for TRBV28, TRBJ1-2 and TRBJ2-5.

The germline gives CDR1 MDHEN, CDR2 SYDVKM. V was cut by 3 bases and J by 7 bases, with 30 bases left in between. The CDR3 consists of 19 residues. Arm-PCR with iRepertoire HTBI primers amplified the CDR3 regions for these TCR beta libraries. Using its own MiXCR run on the multiplex PCR reads, TCRdb lists one record per CDR3 protein. This repertoire shows roughly 500,000 distinct CDR3 sequences, roughly a fifth found once; its top ten account for 6.5% to 9%. This clonotype was seen at least ten times. The antigen is undetermined. Time point meaning: persistent/refractory GD, antithyroid drugs over 5 years with positive TRAb. RNA isolated from PBMCs was used to make the TCR library. An endocrinology unit in Xi'an, China, supplied the patients.

This sample comprised peripheral blood mononuclear cells (PBMCs), obtained when the disease was refractory, from a patient treated with antithyroid drugs. The origin of this receptor is a female donor with Graves disease. This rearrangement joins TRBV28 to TRBJ1-2; D is unresolved. CDR3 residues: CASSFRLLAGIPPPGGYTF. The CDR3 DNA is TGTGCCAGCAGTTTTCGGTTATTAGCGGGGATCCCTCCACCGGGTGGCTACACCTTC.